The 32 T cell receptor beta chains listed next were all sequenced from one sample in a study of patients and donors after allogeneic stem cell transplantation. MiXCR, applied by TCRdb to the RT-PCR reads, yields one record per CDR3 protein. The sample records roughly 880,000 distinct CDR3 sequences, over 15% being singletons. The specimen sequenced was blood, either unsorted or a sorted T cell fraction (not recorded which). The receptor source for this set is a human donor who was either an allogeneic HSCT recipient or a stem cell or donor lymphocyte infusion donor (not recorded which). It is not recorded whose cells these are; they may come from a transplant donor.

J is TRBJ2-7 and V is TRBV5-1; 10 bases map to TRBD2. CDR1 SGHRS and CDR2 YFSETQ come from the germline V gene. V dropped 4 bases and J dropped 2; count of bases not matched to a gene: 9. This CDR3 is built from 16 residues. The CDR3 sequence is CASSADGLAETYEQYF. DNA for the CDR3: TGCGCCAGCAGCGCGGACGGACTAGCGGAGACCTACGAGCAGTACTTC. The complete variable domain, with remaining parts taken from reference TRBV5-1 and TRBJ2-7, reads KAGVTQTPRYLIKTRGQQVTLSCSPISGHRSVSWYQQTPGQGLQFLFEYFSETQRNKGNFPGRFSGRQFSNSRSEMNVSTLELGDSALYLCASSADGLAETYEQYFGPGTRLTVT.

The chain combines TRBV29-1 with TRBJ2-3, with TRBD2 matching over 16 bases. The V gene end was trimmed by 3 bases and the J gene end by 6 bases; junction bases not matched to a gene: 3. Germline CDR1 reads SQVTM; CDR2 reads ANQGSEA. The CDR3 runs to 15 residues. The CDR3 protein is CSVDGTSGGADTQYF. CDR3 nucleotides: TGCAGCGTTGACGGGACTAGCGGGGGGGCGGATACGCAGTATTTT.

This clonotype was detected a few times. J is TRBJ2-7 and V is TRBV12-3 or TRBV12-4, with D unclear. V lost 4 bases and J lost 3, with 7 bases in between. The CDR3 runs 12 residues. The CDR3 coding sequence is TGTGCCAGCAGTTCGAAGGGCTACGAGCAGTACTTC. It encodes CASSSKGYEQYF.

The rearrangement uses TRBV5-1 and TRBJ1-2; a weak D match, TRBD1 (6 bases). The CDR3 length is 15 residues. The V end was cut by 0 bases, the J end by 12 bases, with 21 bases between. In germline, CDR1 is SGHRS, CDR2 YFSETQ. CDR3 coding DNA: TGCGCCAGCAGCTTGGGCCCACGGGACACACCGTCGGACACCTTC. This codes for CASSLGPRDTPSDTF.

This clonotype has more than one count but fewer than ten. The genes are TRBV6-1 and TRBJ1-5; no clear D. V was shortened by 2 bases and J by 3 bases, with 11 bases between the two germline ends. The germline gives CDR1 MNHNS, CDR2 SASEGT. This CDR3 has 15 amino acids. The CDR3 DNA sequence: TGTGCCAGCAGTGAAAGGGAACAGATCAATCAGCCCCAGCATTTT. The encoded protein is CASSEREQINQPQHF.

The chain employs TRBV5-1 and TRBJ2-3, with TRBD2 matching 14 bases. The germline gives CDR1 SGHRS, CDR2 YFSETQ. The CDR3 consists of 18 residues. V lost 4 bases and J lost 4; bases outside the gene matches: 11. The CDR3 DNA reads as TGCGCCAGCAGCCCGGGCCCGACTAGCGGGAGGGGCGCAGATACGCAGTATTTT. Translated: CASSPGPTSGRGADTQYF.

The table lists this clonotype with a few counts. The rearrangement links TRBV29-1 to TRBJ2-2; 7 bases agree with TRBD2. The CDR3 consists of 14 residues. CDR1 is SQVTM and CDR2 is ANQGSEA in the germline V gene. Trimming cost V 5 bases and J 10 bases; bases outside gene matches: 13. CDR3 loop: CSVCGSRPFEELFF. In DNA, the CDR3 is TGCAGCGTTTGCGGGAGCCGACCTTTCGAGGAGCTGTTTTTT.

The chain carries TRBV6-2 or TRBV6-3 and TRBJ1-1; maybe TRBD1 (6 bases). This CDR3 spans 13 amino acids. V shed 5 bases and J shed 7 bases, with 14 bases lying between them. Germline V CDR1 and CDR2: MNHEY, SVGEGT. The CDR3 sequence is CASSPGGGGEAFF. The CDR3 coding sequence is TGTGCCAGCAGTCCCGGGGGCGGGGGTGAAGCTTTCTTT.

This chain connects TRBV10-2 to TRBJ1-1, with D tentatively TRBD1 (5 bases). The V gene's germline CDR1 is WSHSY and CDR2 SAAADI. The CDR3 has 14 amino acids. V gave up 5 bases and J gave up 2 bases, with 12 bases separating them. CDR3 loop: CASSRRGINTEAFF. CDR3 bases: TGCGCCAGCAGTCGGAGGGGTATAAACACTGAAGCTTTCTTT.

This clonotype was observed a few times. This chain uses TRBV18 with TRBJ2-7, with 8 nucleotides matching TRBD2. Germline V lookup: CDR1 KGHSH, CDR2 LQKENI. Unmatched junction bases numbered 12, after V lost 3 bases and J lost 2 bases. CDR3 size: 17 residues. In nucleotides, the CDR3 is TGTGCCAGCTCACCTAACCCGGGGAGCGGGAGCACCTACGAGCAGTACTTC. Protein product: CASSPNPGSGSTYEQYF.

Only a few counts were recorded for this clonotype. The chain couples TRBV4-1 to TRBJ1-3; D remains ambiguous. Trimming took off 1 base at V and 0 bases at J, with 10 bases between the two ends. The CDR3 length is 16 residues. The V gene's germline CDR1 is MGHRA and CDR2 YSYEKL. The CDR3 coding sequence is TGCGCCAGCAGCCAAGTTGTAGGCATCTCTGGAAACACCATATATTTT. Residues: CASSQVVGISGNTIYF.

This clonotype was observed a handful of times. The rearrangement uses TRBV6-1 and TRBJ1-4; perhaps TRBD1 as D (5 bases). The CDR3 has 14 amino acids. V was clipped by 5 bases and J by 8 bases, with 15 bases between them. Germline V gene sequence: CDR1 MNHNS, CDR2 SASEGT. CDR3 region: CASSRGRTGEKLFF. CDR3 DNA sequence: TGTGCCAGCAGTCGGGGACGGACCGGGGAAAAACTGTTTTTT.

This clonotype turned up a few times. The chain links TRBV4-1 to TRBJ2-7; D is unresolved. V lost 3 bases to trimming and J lost 2 bases, with 14 bases between them. CDR1 is MGHRA, CDR2 YSYEKL, per germline. The CDR3 totals 15 residues. CDR3 DNA sequence: TGCGCCAGCAGCCAGGGGTCGGAAAGGACCTACGAGCAGTACTTC. Translated: CASSQGSERTYEQYF.

This clonotype was detected a few times. The chain couples TRBV20-1 to TRBJ2-2; D unresolved. The V gene's germline CDR1 is DFQATT and CDR2 SNEGSKA (reference sequence). CDR3 size: 17 residues. Trimming shortened V by 1 base and J by 2 bases, and 17 bases separated the two germline ends. The CDR3 DNA reads as TGCAGTGCTAGAGCAATCCGCGACAACCGTAACACCGGGGAGCTGTTTTTT. As protein: CSARAIRDNRNTGELFF.

The chain couples TRBV5-1 to TRBJ2-2; D possibly corresponds to TRBD2 (6 bases). The V end was cut by 1 base, the J end by 4 bases, with 14 bases between. The CDR3 covers 16 residues. CDR1 and CDR2 (germline): SGHRS, YFSETQ. The CDR3 region has the DNA TGCGCCAGCAGCTTGCTCAGCGGGCGGGTCACCGGGGAGCTGTTTTTT. Translation gives CASSLLSGRVTGELFF. The full variable domain, completed using reference TRBV5-1 and TRBJ2-2, is KAGVTQTPRYLIKTRGQQVTLSCSPISGHRSVSWYQQTPGQGLQFLFEYFSETQRNKGNFPGRFSGRQFSNSRSEMNVSTLELGDSALYLCASSLLSGRVTGELFFGEGSRLTVL.

The genes are TRBV7-2 and TRBJ2-7, with 9 bases identical to TRBD1. Germline V lookup: CDR1 SGHTA, CDR2 FQGNSA. The CDR3 loop spans 15 amino acids. V lost 4 bases and J lost 2; bases outside the gene matches: 6. This chain's CDR3 is CASSWRTGAAYEQYF. For the CDR3, the DNA is TGTGCCAGCAGCTGGAGGACAGGGGCGGCCTACGAGCAGTACTTC.

This clonotype was seen at least ten times. The gene calls are TRBV24-1 and TRBJ2-1, with D possibly being TRBD2 (6 bases). There are 15 residues in the CDR3. V was trimmed by 5 bases and J by 5 bases, leaving 15 bases between them. Per germline, CDR1 KGHDR and CDR2 SFDVKD. CDR3 amino acids: CATSVNRGRNNEQFF. CDR3 DNA sequence: TGTGCCACCAGTGTCAATCGGGGGAGGAACAATGAGCAGTTCTTC.

This chain links TRBV20-1 with TRBJ2-3; weak D call: TRBD2 (6 bases). V was trimmed by 0 bases and J by 1 base, leaving 17 bases between them. The CDR3 has 17 amino acids. CDR1 DFQATT and CDR2 SNEGSKA come from the germline V gene (reference sequence). The CDR3, as DNA: TGCAGTGCTAGAGATTATTTTGGGTCGGGGGGCACAGATACGCAGTATTTT. Amino acid sequence: CSARDYFGSGGTDTQYF.

The chain has TRBV6-5 and TRBJ1-1, with D tentatively TRBD1 (6 bases). Per germline, CDR1 MNHEY and CDR2 SVGAGI. The V and J ends lost 2 bases and 1 base respectively, with 14 bases between them. There are 16 residues in the CDR3. The DNA for the CDR3 is TGTGCCAGCAGTTACAGGGGGGGGAGGGGGAACACTGAAGCTTTCTTT. As protein: CASSYRGGRGNTEAFF.

This clonotype has only a few counts. This chain joins TRBV7-2 and TRBJ2-5, with D uncertain. The CDR3 is 15 amino acids. Germline CDR1 SGHTA, CDR2 FQGNSA. V dropped 4 bases and J dropped 5 bases, with 17 bases sitting between them. This CDR3 is CASSSRASPRETQYF. In DNA form, the CDR3 reads TGTGCCAGCAGCTCACGGGCCTCACCTCGGGAGACCCAGTACTTC. The full variable domain, with the rest looked up from reference TRBV7-2 and TRBJ2-5, is GAGVSQSPSNKVTEKGKDVELRCDPISGHTALYWYRQSLGQGLEFLIYFQGNSAPDKSGLPSDRFSAERTGGSVSTLTIQRTQQEDSAVYLCASSSRASPRETQYFGPGTRLLVL.

The J gene is TRBJ2-6, the V gene TRBV20-1; D possibly uses TRBD1 or TRBD2 (5 bases each). This CDR3 has 16 amino acids. V gave up 3 bases and J gave up 0 bases, with 12 bases separating them. CDR1 and CDR2 (germline): DFQATT, SNEGSKA (reference sequence). This CDR3 reads CSASGRGHSGANVLTF. In nucleotides, the CDR3 is TGCAGTGCTAGTGGACGGGGCCACTCTGGGGCCAACGTCCTGACTTTC.

This chain links TRBV29-1 with TRBJ2-5, with unresolved D. The CDR3 is made up of 11 amino acids. Trimming took 4 bases from V and 6 from J, leaving 9 bases between them. The V gene's germline CDR1 is SQVTM and CDR2 ANQGSEA. The CDR3 bases are TGCAGCGTTGTGATCGTGCAGACCCAGTACTTC. It specifies CSVVIVQTQYF. The whole variable domain, filled in from reference TRBV29-1 and TRBJ2-5, reads SAVISQKPSRDICQRGTSLTIQCQVDSQVTMMFWYRQQPGQSLTLIATANQGSEATYESGFVIDKFPISRPNLTFSTLTVSNMSPEDSSIYLCSVVIVQTQYFGPGTRLLVL.

The chain has TRBV6-1 and TRBJ2-3; D possibly corresponds to TRBD2 (6 bases). CDR1 is MNHNS and CDR2 is SASEGT in the germline V gene. V gave up 8 bases and J gave up 3 bases, with 24 bases separating them. This CDR3 has 17 residues. DNA for the CDR3: TGTGCCAGCCGGAAAACCTCAGGGCTAGCGAGGACAGATACGCAGTATTTT. Protein product: CASRKTSGLARTDTQYF.

J is TRBJ2-1 and V is TRBV2, with TRBD2 matching over 8 bases. V lost 7 bases and J lost 6; bases outside the gene matches: 17. This CDR3 contains 17 residues. CDR1 SNHLY and CDR2 FYNNEI come from the germline V gene. The CDR3 DNA reads as TGTGCCAGCACCAATGCGAGGCTAGCGGGTCTCCCCAATGAGCAGTTCTTC. Translated, it gives CASTNARLAGLPNEQFF.

This clonotype was observed a handful of times. V gene TRBV7-9 combines with J gene TRBJ2-2, with TRBD2 matching 9 bases. V was pared by 3 bases and J by 5 bases, with 4 bases of the junction left unmatched. This CDR3 spans 15 amino acids. Germline V gives CDR1 SEHNR, CDR2 FQNEAQ (reference sequence). The CDR3 DNA follows: TGTGCCAGCAGCTTCCGACTAGCGGAAACCGGGGAGCTGTTTTTT. Protein sequence: CASSFRLAETGELFF.

In its sample, this clonotype was seen a few times. This rearrangement joins TRBV6-1 to TRBJ1-1; tentative D call: TRBD1 (5 bases). V was cut by 7 bases and J by 4 bases, with 22 bases left in between. CDR1 and CDR2 (germline): MNHNS, SASEGT. The CDR3 length is 16 residues. CDR3 sequence: CASIRPGRIRTTEAFF. In DNA, the CDR3 is TGTGCCAGCATCCGCCCAGGGCGGATAAGGACCACTGAAGCTTTCTTT.

The chain couples TRBV6-1 to TRBJ1-4; D gene unclear. Germline values: CDR1 MNHNS, CDR2 SASEGT. Trimming pared 4 bases from V and 6 bases from J, leaving 15 bases between. This CDR3 region has 15 residues. The CDR3 region is CASSARVVGDEKLFF. The CDR3 DNA reads TGTGCCAGCAGTGCTCGGGTTGTAGGAGATGAAAAACTGTTTTTT.

The V and J genes are TRBV20-1 and TRBJ1-5; TRBD1 matches at 7 bases. The germline CDR1 and CDR2 sequences are DFQATT and SNEGSKA (reference sequence). The CDR3 is 15 amino acids. V gave up 6 bases and J gave up 4 bases; unmatched junction bases: 12. The CDR3 loop reads CSALQGRGGNQPQHF. CDR3 DNA sequence: TGCAGTGCCCTACAGGGGCGCGGGGGTAATCAGCCCCAGCATTTT.

V usage is TRBV19 and J usage is TRBJ1-5; D call uncertain. The germline CDR1 and CDR2 sequences are LNHDA and SQIVND (reference sequence). The CDR3 has 15 amino acids. Trimming removed 1 base at V and 6 bases at J, with 13 bases between. The CDR3 reads CASSIGWGEGQPQHF. CDR3 nucleotide sequence: TGTGCCAGTAGTATAGGGTGGGGAGAGGGTCAGCCCCAGCATTTT.

This clonotype turned up a few times. The rearrangement links TRBV5-1 to TRBJ1-5; TRBD1 aligns across 12 bases. CDR3 size: 16 residues. Germline-derived CDR1 and CDR2 are SGHRS and YFSETQ. J was trimmed by 10 bases and V by 4 bases; bases with no gene match: 12. The CDR3 loop reads CASSPFPGQGAQPQHF. Written as DNA, the CDR3 is TGCGCCAGCAGCCCATTTCCGGGACAGGGGGCACAACCCCAGCATTTT.

This clonotype turned up a few times. The V gene is TRBV28, the J gene TRBJ2-7, with a weak D call TRBD2 (5 bases). This CDR3 has 12 amino acids. The V end lost 8 bases, the J end lost 2 bases, and 10 bases lay between the germline ends. CDR1 is MDHEN and CDR2 is SYDVKM in the germline V gene. In DNA form, the CDR3 reads TGTGCCAGCGGGAGTTACACCTACGAGCAGTACTTC. Protein: CASGSYTYEQYF.

This chain joins TRBV12-3 or TRBV12-4 and TRBJ1-1; 8 nucleotides line up with TRBD1. The CDR3 consists of 15 residues. With V trimmed by 3 bases and J by 4 bases, 7 bases remained unmatched. DNA of the CDR3: TGTGCCAGCAGTTTCGACAGGGGAGGTGTCACTGAAGCTTTCTTT. This gives the protein CASSFDRGGVTEAFF.